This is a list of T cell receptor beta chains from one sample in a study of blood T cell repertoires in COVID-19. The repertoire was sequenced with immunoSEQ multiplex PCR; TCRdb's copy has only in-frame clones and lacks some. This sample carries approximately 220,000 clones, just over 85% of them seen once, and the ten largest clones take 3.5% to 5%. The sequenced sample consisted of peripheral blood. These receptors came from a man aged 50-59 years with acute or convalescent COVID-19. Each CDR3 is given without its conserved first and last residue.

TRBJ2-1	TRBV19	ASSRSSYNEQF
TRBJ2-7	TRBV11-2	ASSRSGQFEQY
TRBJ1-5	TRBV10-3	AISGSPQH
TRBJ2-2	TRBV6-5	ASRDRDTYTGELF
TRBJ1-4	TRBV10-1	ASSVGGANEKLF
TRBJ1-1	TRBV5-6	ASSLFAGPGGAEAF
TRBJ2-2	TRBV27	ASSLWTGDNTGELF
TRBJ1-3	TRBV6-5	ASSSGRVSGNTIY
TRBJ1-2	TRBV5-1	ASTPLDRLAGGYT
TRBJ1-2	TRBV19	ASSEGWPNYGYT
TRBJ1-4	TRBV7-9	ASSPRTATNEKLF
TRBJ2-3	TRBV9	ASSVEVREDTQY
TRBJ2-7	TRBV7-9	ASSLLIDRGYEQY
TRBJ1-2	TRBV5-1	ASSLAQSNYGYT
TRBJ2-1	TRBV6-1	ASSGPPNRLYNEQF
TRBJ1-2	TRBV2	ASSGQGERGYGYT
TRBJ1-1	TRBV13	ASSFRDRGPNTEAF